This T cell receptor beta chain came from a study of blood T cells in healthy people across ages. This clonotype was counted only a few times. V lost 3 bases and J lost 5, with 14 bases in between. The CDR3 length is 16 residues. A second PCR of roughly 7 to 11 cycles used a sample-barcoded 5' primer and a J-beta primer mix. TCRdb re-analysed the 5' RACE reads in MiXCR, keeping a single row per CDR3 protein. This sample has around 1,500,000 distinct CDR3 sequences, with 28% found just once. This chain joins TRBV12-3 or TRBV12-4 and TRBJ1-6; no clear D. The material sequenced was blood. The clonotype comes from a woman aged 25 to 39 in good health. The DNA for the CDR3 is TGTGCCAGCAGTTTTTTTATAGGCGTAGATAATTCACCCCTCCACTTT. Protein sequence: CASSFFIGVDNSPLHF.